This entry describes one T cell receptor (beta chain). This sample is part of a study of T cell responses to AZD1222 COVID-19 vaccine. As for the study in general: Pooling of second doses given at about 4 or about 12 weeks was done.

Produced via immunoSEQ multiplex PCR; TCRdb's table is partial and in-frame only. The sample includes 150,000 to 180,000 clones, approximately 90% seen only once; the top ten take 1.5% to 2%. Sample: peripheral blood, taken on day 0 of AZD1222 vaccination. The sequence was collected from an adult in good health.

In nucleotides, the CDR3 is TGTGCCAGCAGTTTTCGACTAGTGGGCACCGGGGAGCTGTTTTTT. Translating it yields CASSFRLVGTGELFF. The rearrangement uses TRBV28 and TRBJ2-2, with D tentatively TRBD2 (6 bases). The germline V gene encodes CDR1 MDHEN and CDR2 SYDVKM. This CDR3 has 15 residues. The germline V and J ends were trimmed by 3 bases and 4 bases, with 12 bases remaining between them.